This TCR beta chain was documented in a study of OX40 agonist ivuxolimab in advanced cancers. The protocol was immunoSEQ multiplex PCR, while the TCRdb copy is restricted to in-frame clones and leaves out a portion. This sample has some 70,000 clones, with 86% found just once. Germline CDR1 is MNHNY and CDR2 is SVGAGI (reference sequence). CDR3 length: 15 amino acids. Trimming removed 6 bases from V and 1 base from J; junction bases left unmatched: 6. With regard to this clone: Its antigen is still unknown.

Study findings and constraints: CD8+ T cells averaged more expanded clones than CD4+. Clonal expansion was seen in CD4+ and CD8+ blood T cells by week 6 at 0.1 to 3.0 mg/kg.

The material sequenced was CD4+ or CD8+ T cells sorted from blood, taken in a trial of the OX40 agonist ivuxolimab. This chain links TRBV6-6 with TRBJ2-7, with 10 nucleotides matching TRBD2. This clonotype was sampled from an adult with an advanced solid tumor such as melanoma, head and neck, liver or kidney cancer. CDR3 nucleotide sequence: TGTGCCAGCAGCAGCGGGGGGGCCAAATCCTACGAGCAGTACTTC. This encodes CASSSGGAKSYEQYF.